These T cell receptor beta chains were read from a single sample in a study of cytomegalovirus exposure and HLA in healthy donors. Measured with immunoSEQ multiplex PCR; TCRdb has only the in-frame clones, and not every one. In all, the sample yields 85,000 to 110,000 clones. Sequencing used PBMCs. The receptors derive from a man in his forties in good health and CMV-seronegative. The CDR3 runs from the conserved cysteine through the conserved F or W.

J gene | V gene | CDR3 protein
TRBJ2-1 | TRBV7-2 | CASSLVGAYNEQFF
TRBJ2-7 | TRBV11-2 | CASSLAGGHEQYF
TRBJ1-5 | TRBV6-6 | CASRGEGGVQPQHF
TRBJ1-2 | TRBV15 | CATSRGGTGSGYTF
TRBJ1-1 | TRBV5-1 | CASSQQGTNTEAFF
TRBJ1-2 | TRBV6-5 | CASRSGQGRGGYTF
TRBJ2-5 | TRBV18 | CASSPNRDSETQYF
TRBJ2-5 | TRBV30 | CAWSVHETQYF
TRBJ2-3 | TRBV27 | CASSQIRDSLTDTQYF
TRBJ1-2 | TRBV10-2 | CASSEDRVRGGYTF
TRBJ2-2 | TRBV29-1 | CSVGQANTGELFF
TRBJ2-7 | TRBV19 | CASSVTSGYEQYF
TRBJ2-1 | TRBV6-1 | CASSEARLAGLVEGNEQFF
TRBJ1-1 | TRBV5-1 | CASSPSLVRNTEAFF
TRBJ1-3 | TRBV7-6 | CATTEGPGNTIYF
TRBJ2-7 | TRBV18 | CASSLQPGQVYEQYF
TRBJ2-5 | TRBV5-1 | CASSFSLQETQYF
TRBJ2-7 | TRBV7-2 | CASSLNFGYEQYF
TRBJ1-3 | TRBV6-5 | CASTPLGGVGNTIYF
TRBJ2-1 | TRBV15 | CASRAGGPGNEQFF
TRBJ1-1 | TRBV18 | CASSPFRGRGNTEAFF
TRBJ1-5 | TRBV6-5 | CASSPTTGVPQHF
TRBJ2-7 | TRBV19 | CASSIWSGTYEQYF
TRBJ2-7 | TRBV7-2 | CASSIAPGLAGEQYF
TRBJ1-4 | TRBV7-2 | CASSLRGTVEEKLFF
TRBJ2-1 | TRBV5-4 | CASSPGRPGGNEQFF
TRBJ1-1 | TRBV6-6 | CASTYEGLKAFF
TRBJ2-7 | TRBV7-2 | CASSLLPSGSLAEQYF
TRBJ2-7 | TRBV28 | CASSSPDSIQQYF
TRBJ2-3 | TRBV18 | CASSSSTDTQYF
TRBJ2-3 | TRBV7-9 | CASRLDRGATDTQYF
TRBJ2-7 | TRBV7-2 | CASRSGRAPYEQYF
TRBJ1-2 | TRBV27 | CATLDRNYGYTF
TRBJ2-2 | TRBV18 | CASSRSGTGTGELFF
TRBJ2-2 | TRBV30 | CAWSMSLLAGGLWAQAGELFF
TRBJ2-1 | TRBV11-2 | CASSSGAGGPNEQFF
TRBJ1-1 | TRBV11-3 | CASSLNRDTEAFF
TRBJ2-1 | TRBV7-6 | CASSLTPPGAGSDEQFF
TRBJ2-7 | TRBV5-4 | CASSRLRDSSYEQYF
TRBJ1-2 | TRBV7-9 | CASSLEGANYGYTF
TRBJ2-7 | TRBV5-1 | CASSLTGVTYEQYF
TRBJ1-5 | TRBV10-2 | CASSENRAGNQPQHF